This T cell receptor beta chain was profiled in a study of T cells in Graves' hyperthyroidism and ophthalmopathy (dated by TCRdb to about 2019). Regarding the complete study: Peripheral blood samples were taken at the time of initial diagnosis, prior to any treatment. The paper describes TCR Vbeta CDR3 sequencing of fewer than 150 peripheral blood samples, made up of about 40 ophthalmopathy patients, 70 to 75 hyperthyroidism patients and 17 progressor patients. A discovery cohort of about 100 patients, roughly 45 with Graves' ophthalmopathy and about 60 with stable Graves' hyperthyroidism, was used to find distinguishing TCR V-J signatures. The study also compared thyroid tissue and blood T-cell repertoires from about 6 Graves' hyperthyroidism patients. Once sampling was done, hyperthyroidism patients were given methimazole at a starting dose of 30 mg daily, whereas ophthalmopathy patients were given high-dose intravenous methylprednisolone. An independent validation cohort of fewer than 20 hyperthyroidism patients and 17 patients who later progressed to ophthalmopathy tested prospective prediction of ophthalmopathy. For training and testing, the roughly 100 patients in the discovery cohort were randomly divided in a 7:3 ratio. Results and caveats for the whole study, not just this receptor: No statistical method was used to fix the sample size in advance, and group allocation was not hidden from the investigators. Blood samples also contained most of the expanded thyroid clonotypes (frequency above 0.001), which suggests that blood repertoires may reflect thyroid immune responses. During validation, the model predicted progression to ophthalmopathy a median of roughly six months ahead of onset, with 70.59% sensitivity and around 72% specificity. A model built on a 13 V-J signature distinguished ophthalmopathy from stable hyperthyroidism, reaching roughly 88% sensitivity and under 84% specificity in cross-validation and 80%/75% in testing.

The TCR beta CDR3 regions were amplified from RNA transcripts. The TCR CDR3 was subjected to a first round of RT-PCR using the HTBI primer set and the Qiagen OneStep RT-PCR kit. Libraries were constructed in a second round of multiplex PCR, after which size selection and purification were carried out. Paired-end sequencing of the libraries was performed with 100 bp reads on an Illumina HiSeq2000. Regarding the original processing steps: SOAPnuke was used to process the raw data, with reads discarded if the reads contained adapters or uncalled bases, had a mean Phred below 15, or lacked an exact constant-primer or identifier match. High-quality paired reads were merged with COPE v1.2.5, and unique nucleotide sequences were defined as clonotypes. MiTCR v1.1 was used to align clonotypes to the IMGT TRBV, TRBD and TRBJ reference segments. Only V-J combinations with frequency above 0.0001, covering about 99% of repertoires, were analysed. The TCS score was defined as F50 (clonal expansion) divided by E x V (chaos), with BLOSUM62-based TCRdist calculated between CDR3 peptides within each V-J. Welch's t-statistics and random forest reduced 500 to 550 V-J features to about 13, which were used in a naive Bayes classifier (R e1071). The raw public reads went through TCRdb reprocessing: fastp at Q25, MiXCR clone calling, in-frame beta chains kept. A single entry per CDR3 protein holds the most common genes and DNA from its merged rows. The authors' filters were not applied to this entry. The sample contains around 350,000 distinct CDR3 sequences, about 18% of them found a single time. The top ten constitute 34% of the sample.

The hyperthyroidism patients were between 18 and 65 years old and newly diagnosed, with a disease duration of less than 2 months. The study excluded patients with uncontrolled infections, other autoimmune diseases, pregnancy or lactation. Clinical symptoms, serum thyroxine and TRAb, thyroid ultrasound, and orbital computed tomography formed the basis for the diagnoses. For progressor patients, blood was drawn at the first diagnosis of hyperthyroidism, before any ophthalmopathy symptoms had appeared. PBMCs were isolated from roughly 10 ml of fresh peripheral blood by Ficoll-Paque density gradient centrifugation. Patients classed as progressors first received a Graves' hyperthyroidism diagnosis and then went on to develop ophthalmopathy during follow-up. Total RNA was extracted with Trizol reagent, and quality was checked on an Agilent 2100 Bioanalyzer. This clonotype was found many times. Which antigen it targets is not known. No quality values exist for individual bases; no much larger clone is one base distant.

Sequences MNHNY (CDR1) and SVGAGI (CDR2) are obtained from the germline V gene (reference sequence). Its CDR3 holds 15 amino acids, cysteine through phenylalanine. The kept DNA is CDR3 alone, 45 bases in frame from the first base. V and J lose 0 bases and 3 bases, and a span of 12 bases separates them. Specimen: blood. In this chain, TRBV6-6 is recombined with TRBJ2-7; a confident D gene designation cannot be given. The TCR originated in a woman aged 30 to 39 with Graves' hyperthyroidism that later progressed to Graves' ophthalmopathy. The bases are TGTGCCAGCAGTTACTCAGGTGGTGGGGTCTACGAGCAGTACTTC. It translates to CASSYSGGGVYEQYF.